These 24 T cell receptor beta chains came from one sample sequenced in a study of radiotherapy plus CTLA-4 blockade in lung cancer. Some clones are missing from TCRdb's copy, which holds only in-frame ones; the method was immunoSEQ multiplex PCR. The sample lists 35,000 or so clones, approximately 89% occurring once. The specimen comprised peripheral blood, sampled from a patient treated with radiotherapy plus ipilimumab. These receptors all stem from a human donor with non-small cell lung cancer who had stable disease on radiotherapy plus ipilimumab.

The V and J genes are TRBV6-5 and TRBJ2-7, with D perhaps matching TRBD1 (5 bases). V was trimmed by 5 bases and J by 0 bases, leaving 14 bases between them. CDR3 length: 15 residues. Germline CDR1 and CDR2: MNHEY and SVGAGI. CDR3 region: CASSTGAGRSYEQYF. Written as DNA, the CDR3 is TGTGCCAGCAGTACCGGAGCAGGGCGCTCCTACGAGCAGTACTTC.

This chain joins TRBV4-3 and TRBJ1-1, with D uncertain. The V end lost 0 bases, the J end lost 1 base, and 9 bases lay between the germline ends. Germline assignment: CDR1 LGHNA and CDR2 YSLEER. This CDR3 region has 15 residues. For the CDR3, the DNA is TGCGCCAGCAGCCAAGAGGTCAGTACGAACACTGAAGCTTTCTTT. Amino acid sequence: CASSQEVSTNTEAFF.

V gene TRBV18 combines with J gene TRBJ1-1; 8 bases match TRBD1. V lost 2 bases and J lost 3; bases outside the gene matches: 11. Germline V gene data show CDR1 as KGHSH and CDR2 as LQKENI. The length of the CDR3 is 17 residues. DNA for the CDR3: TGTGCCAGCTCACCAAGGGCAGGGGGCCCTTCGGACACTGAAGCTTTCTTT. Its translation is CASSPRAGGPSDTEAFF. Drawing the rest from reference TRBV18 and TRBJ1-1, the complete variable domain is NAGVMQNPRHLVRRRGQEARLRCSPMKGHSHVYWYRQLPEEGLKFMVYLQKENIIDESGMPKERFSAEFPKEGPSILRIQQVVRGDSAAYFCASSPRAGGPSDTEAFFGQGTRLTVV.

This clone turned up a few times. V and J are TRBV5-4 and TRBJ1-2; a possible D gene is TRBD1 (6 bases). Germline CDR1 and CDR2: SGHNT and YYREEE (reference sequence). The ends were cut back, 4 bases at V and 4 bases at J, with 11 bases in the middle. The CDR3 spans 13 residues. The CDR3 reads CASSQDSLYGYTF. As DNA, the CDR3 is TGTGCCAGCAGCCAGGACAGCCTCTATGGCTACACCTTC. Based on the CDR3 plus reference TRBV5-4 and TRBJ1-2, the full variable domain is ETGVTQSPTHLIKTRGQQVTLRCSSQSGHNTVSWYQQALGQGPQFIFQYYREEENGRGNFPPRFSGLQFPNYSSELNVNALELDDSALYLCASSQDSLYGYTFGSGTRLTVV.

CDR3 amino acids: CASSSGQGTGGTEAFF. Written as DNA, the CDR3 is TGTGCCAGCAGCTCGGGACAGGGGACCGGAGGTACTGAAGCTTTCTTT. The rearrangement joins TRBV7-2 to TRBJ1-1; the match to TRBD1 covers 10 bases. This CDR3 comprises 16 residues. The V segment lost 4 bases and the J segment 5 bases; nucleotides outside the gene matches: 10. The germline V gene has CDR1 SGHTA and CDR2 FQGNSA.

The V gene is TRBV9, the J gene TRBJ1-5; no firm D call. Germline values: CDR1 SGDLS, CDR2 YYNGEE. The CDR3 covers 15 residues. The germline V and J ends were trimmed by 6 bases and 3 bases, with 16 bases remaining between them. The CDR3 here is CASTRGSGVNQPQHF. The CDR3, as DNA: TGTGCCAGCACCCGGGGTTCCGGGGTCAATCAGCCCCAGCATTTT.

The rearrangement uses TRBV10-3 and TRBJ2-2; TRBD2 aligns across 11 bases. V gave up 5 bases and J gave up 4 bases; unmatched junction bases: 3. CDR1 and CDR2 (germline): ENHRY, SYGVKD. This CDR3 comprises 15 residues. CDR3 DNA: TGTGCCATCAGTCTAGCGGGAGGATTCACCGGGGAGCTGTTTTTT. Protein sequence: CAISLAGGFTGELFF.

The chain is built from TRBV6-5 and TRBJ1-2; tentatively, D is TRBD1 (5 bases). Germline lookup yields CDR1 MNHEY and CDR2 SVGAGI. V dropped 0 bases and J dropped 5 bases, with 10 bases sitting between them. This CDR3 spans 14 amino acids. The CDR3 sequence: CASSYSREGYGYTF. CDR3 coding DNA: TGTGCCAGCAGTTACTCGAGGGAGGGGTATGGCTACACCTTC.

The V gene is TRBV4-3, the J gene TRBJ2-1, with D unresolved. Germline CDR1 reads LGHNA; CDR2 reads YSLEER. This CDR3 region has 17 residues. V dropped 4 bases and J dropped 1 base, with 17 bases sitting between them. The CDR3 sequence: CASSRRRNGVSYNEQFF. The CDR3 DNA reads TGCGCCAGCAGCCGAAGACGTAACGGAGTTTCCTACAATGAGCAGTTCTTC.

The chain couples TRBV9 to TRBJ2-7; D may be TRBD1 (6 bases). CDR1 and CDR2 from the germline V gene are SGDLS and YYNGEE. V was cut by 2 bases and J by 5 bases, with 17 bases left in between. This CDR3 region has 15 residues. CDR3 in amino acids: CASSVGTGHTDEQYF. The CDR3 DNA follows: TGTGCCAGCAGCGTTGGGACGGGACACACCGACGAGCAGTACTTC.

This clone has only one observation. V is TRBV9 and J is TRBJ2-1; 10 bases line up with TRBD2. Losses at the gene ends were 3 bases for V and 3 bases for J; bases not matched to a gene: 3. Germline lookup yields CDR1 SGDLS and CDR2 YYNGEE. There are 15 residues in the CDR3. The CDR3 spells CASSEGLAFYNEQFF. The CDR3 bases are TGTGCCAGCAGCGAGGGACTAGCGTTCTACAATGAGCAGTTCTTC.

Only one count was recorded for this clone. The chain links TRBV9 to TRBJ2-7; possibly TRBD1 for D (6 bases). Trimming took off 0 bases at V and 4 bases at J, with 14 bases between the two ends. Germline V lookup: CDR1 SGDLS, CDR2 YYNGEE. The CDR3 loop spans 15 amino acids. The CDR3 bases are TGTGCCAGCAGCGTAGAGGAAGGGGGTACATACGAGCAGTACTTC. Translation gives CASSVEEGGTYEQYF.

This clone was seen a few times. The CDR3 protein is CASSQRPAARNQPQHF. Here the CDR3 DNA reads TGTGCCAGCAGCCAAAGACCCGCGGCGAGGAATCAGCCCCAGCATTTT. The chain links TRBV14 to TRBJ1-5; D uncertain. Per the germline V gene, CDR1 is SGHDN and CDR2 is FVKESK. There are 16 residues in the CDR3. Trimming shortened V by 2 bases and J by 4 bases, and 15 bases separated the two germline ends.

Only a few counts were recorded for this clone. The gene calls are TRBV5-4 and TRBJ2-5, with TRBD1 matching over 12 bases. The CDR3 extends over 17 amino acids. V was pared by 3 bases and J by 5 bases, with 11 bases of the junction left unmatched. The germline V gene has CDR1 SGHNT and CDR2 YYREEE (reference sequence). The CDR3 is CASSSPGTGGGGETQYF. The CDR3 coding sequence is TGTGCCAGCAGCTCCCCCGGGACAGGGGGCGGAGGGGAGACCCAGTACTTC.

This clone was counted a single time. This rearrangement joins TRBV7-9 to TRBJ1-1; a weak D match, TRBD1 (6 bases). The CDR3 is 15 residues long. Trimming took off 4 bases at V and 2 bases at J, with 14 bases between the two ends. CDR1 is SEHNR, CDR2 FQNEAQ, per germline (reference sequence). The CDR3 nucleotides read TGTGCCAGCAGCTCCCTAGGGGGAAGTAACACTGAAGCTTTCTTT. Protein sequence: CASSSLGGSNTEAFF.

This chain uses TRBV27 with TRBJ2-7; D may be TRBD2 (6 bases). CDR1 and CDR2 from the germline V gene are MNHEY and SMNVEV (reference sequence). The CDR3 totals 14 residues. Trimming pared 0 bases from V and 3 bases from J, leaving 9 bases between. In DNA form, the CDR3 reads TGTGCCAGCAGTTTATCAGTGGGGGGCTACGAGCAGTACTTC. It is translated as CASSLSVGGYEQYF.

The chain couples TRBV7-8 to TRBJ2-1; D is unresolved. Germline lookup yields CDR1 SGHVS and CDR2 FQNEAQ. V lost 3 bases to trimming and J lost 5 bases, with 11 bases between them. The CDR3 extends over 14 amino acids. CDR3 amino acids: CASSFVEANNEQFF. The CDR3 DNA sequence: TGTGCCAGCAGCTTCGTAGAGGCCAACAATGAGCAGTTCTTC.

CDR3 loop: CASSPSQNTQYF. DNA of the CDR3: TGTGCCAGCAGCCCTAGTCAAAATACGCAGTATTTT. This chain links TRBV7-2 with TRBJ2-3; D is unclear. V was clipped by 5 bases and J by 7 bases, with 10 bases between them. The germline V gene encodes CDR1 SGHTA and CDR2 FQGNSA. CDR3 length: 12 residues.

The V gene is TRBV18, the J gene TRBJ2-1, with 10 bases aligning to TRBD2. Germline-derived CDR1 and CDR2 are KGHSH and LQKENI. CDR3 length equals 15 residues. With 6 bases clipped from V and 8 bases from J, the junction kept 10 bases outside the gene matches. CDR3 amino acids: CASSLSGRAWDEQFF. In nucleotides, the CDR3 is TGTGCCAGCTCCCTAAGCGGGAGGGCCTGGGATGAGCAGTTCTTC.

The V call is TRBV11-2, the J call TRBJ2-7; 13 nucleotides agree with TRBD2. This CDR3 spans 16 amino acids. The germline CDR1 and CDR2 sequences are SGHAT and FQNNGV. V was clipped by 2 bases and J by 3 bases; unmatched bases: 4. Here the CDR3 DNA reads TGTGCCAGCAGCTTACGGACTAGCGGGAGCAACTACGAGCAGTACTTC. This gives the protein CASSLRTSGSNYEQYF.

The rearrangement joins TRBV7-9 to TRBJ1-4, with 7 bases that match TRBD1. The germline gives CDR1 SEHNR, CDR2 FQNEAQ (reference sequence). The CDR3 contains 15 residues. Losses at the gene ends were 5 bases for V and 12 bases for J; bases not matched to a gene: 15. The chain's CDR3 is CASSKTGSPGGELFF. For the CDR3, the DNA is TGTGCCAGCAGCAAGACAGGGTCGCCCGGAGGAGAACTGTTTTTT.

V is TRBV7-2 and J is TRBJ2-3, with TRBD1 as a possible D gene (5 bases). V was trimmed by 3 bases and J by 9 bases, leaving 16 bases between them. Germline V CDR1 and CDR2: SGHTA, FQGNSA. CDR3 size: 14 residues. The CDR3 is CASSFVSQGDTQYF. DNA for the CDR3: TGTGCCAGCAGCTTCGTAAGTCAGGGTGACACGCAGTATTTT. The full variable domain, its missing parts supplied by reference TRBV7-2 and TRBJ2-3, is GAGVSQSPSNKVTEKGKDVELRCDPISGHTALYWYRQSLGQGLEFLIYFQGNSAPDKSGLPSDRFSAERTGGSVSTLTIQRTQQEDSAVYLCASSFVSQGDTQYFGPGTRLTVL.

The chain carries TRBV18 and TRBJ2-2, with TRBD2 matching 9 bases. The CDR3 totals 16 residues. The ends lost 2 bases at V and 5 bases at J; junction bases unmatched: 6. Germline V gene lookup returns CDR1 KGHSH and CDR2 LQKENI. This CDR3 reads CASSPTSGRRTGELFF. The CDR3 DNA reads as TGTGCCAGCTCACCAACCAGCGGGAGGAGAACCGGGGAGCTGTTTTTT.

V gene TRBV5-5 combines with J gene TRBJ2-1, with TRBD1 matching over 9 bases. From germline, CDR1 is SGHKS and CDR2 YYEKEE (reference sequence). The V gene end was trimmed by 4 bases and the J gene end by 0 bases; junction bases not matched to a gene: 5. The CDR3 covers 16 residues. CDR3 in amino acids: CASSQGQGSSYNEQFF. In nucleotides, the CDR3 is TGTGCCAGCAGCCAAGGACAGGGGAGCTCCTACAATGAGCAGTTCTTC.